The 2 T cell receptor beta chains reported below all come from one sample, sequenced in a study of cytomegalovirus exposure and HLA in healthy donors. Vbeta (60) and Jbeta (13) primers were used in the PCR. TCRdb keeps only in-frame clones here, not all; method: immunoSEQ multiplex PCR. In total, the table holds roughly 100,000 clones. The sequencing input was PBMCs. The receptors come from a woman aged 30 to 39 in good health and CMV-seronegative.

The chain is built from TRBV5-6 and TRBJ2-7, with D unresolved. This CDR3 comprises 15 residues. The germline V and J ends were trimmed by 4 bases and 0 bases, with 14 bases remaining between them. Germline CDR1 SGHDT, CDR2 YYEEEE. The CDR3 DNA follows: TGTGCCAGCAGCCCTCGGCAGCGTAGCTCCTACGAGCAGTACTTC. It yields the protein CASSPRQRSSYEQYF.

CDR3 coding DNA: TGTGCCAGCAGTTTCTTAAGTTTTCCGGGACTAGCGGGAGAGGAGCAGTACTTC. Amino acid sequence: CASSFLSFPGLAGEEQYF. V is TRBV28 and J is TRBJ2-7; 14 positions agree with TRBD2. V lost 3 bases, J lost 7 bases, and 14 bases stayed unmatched. Germline CDR1 reads MDHEN; CDR2 reads SYDVKM. The CDR3 is 18 amino acids.